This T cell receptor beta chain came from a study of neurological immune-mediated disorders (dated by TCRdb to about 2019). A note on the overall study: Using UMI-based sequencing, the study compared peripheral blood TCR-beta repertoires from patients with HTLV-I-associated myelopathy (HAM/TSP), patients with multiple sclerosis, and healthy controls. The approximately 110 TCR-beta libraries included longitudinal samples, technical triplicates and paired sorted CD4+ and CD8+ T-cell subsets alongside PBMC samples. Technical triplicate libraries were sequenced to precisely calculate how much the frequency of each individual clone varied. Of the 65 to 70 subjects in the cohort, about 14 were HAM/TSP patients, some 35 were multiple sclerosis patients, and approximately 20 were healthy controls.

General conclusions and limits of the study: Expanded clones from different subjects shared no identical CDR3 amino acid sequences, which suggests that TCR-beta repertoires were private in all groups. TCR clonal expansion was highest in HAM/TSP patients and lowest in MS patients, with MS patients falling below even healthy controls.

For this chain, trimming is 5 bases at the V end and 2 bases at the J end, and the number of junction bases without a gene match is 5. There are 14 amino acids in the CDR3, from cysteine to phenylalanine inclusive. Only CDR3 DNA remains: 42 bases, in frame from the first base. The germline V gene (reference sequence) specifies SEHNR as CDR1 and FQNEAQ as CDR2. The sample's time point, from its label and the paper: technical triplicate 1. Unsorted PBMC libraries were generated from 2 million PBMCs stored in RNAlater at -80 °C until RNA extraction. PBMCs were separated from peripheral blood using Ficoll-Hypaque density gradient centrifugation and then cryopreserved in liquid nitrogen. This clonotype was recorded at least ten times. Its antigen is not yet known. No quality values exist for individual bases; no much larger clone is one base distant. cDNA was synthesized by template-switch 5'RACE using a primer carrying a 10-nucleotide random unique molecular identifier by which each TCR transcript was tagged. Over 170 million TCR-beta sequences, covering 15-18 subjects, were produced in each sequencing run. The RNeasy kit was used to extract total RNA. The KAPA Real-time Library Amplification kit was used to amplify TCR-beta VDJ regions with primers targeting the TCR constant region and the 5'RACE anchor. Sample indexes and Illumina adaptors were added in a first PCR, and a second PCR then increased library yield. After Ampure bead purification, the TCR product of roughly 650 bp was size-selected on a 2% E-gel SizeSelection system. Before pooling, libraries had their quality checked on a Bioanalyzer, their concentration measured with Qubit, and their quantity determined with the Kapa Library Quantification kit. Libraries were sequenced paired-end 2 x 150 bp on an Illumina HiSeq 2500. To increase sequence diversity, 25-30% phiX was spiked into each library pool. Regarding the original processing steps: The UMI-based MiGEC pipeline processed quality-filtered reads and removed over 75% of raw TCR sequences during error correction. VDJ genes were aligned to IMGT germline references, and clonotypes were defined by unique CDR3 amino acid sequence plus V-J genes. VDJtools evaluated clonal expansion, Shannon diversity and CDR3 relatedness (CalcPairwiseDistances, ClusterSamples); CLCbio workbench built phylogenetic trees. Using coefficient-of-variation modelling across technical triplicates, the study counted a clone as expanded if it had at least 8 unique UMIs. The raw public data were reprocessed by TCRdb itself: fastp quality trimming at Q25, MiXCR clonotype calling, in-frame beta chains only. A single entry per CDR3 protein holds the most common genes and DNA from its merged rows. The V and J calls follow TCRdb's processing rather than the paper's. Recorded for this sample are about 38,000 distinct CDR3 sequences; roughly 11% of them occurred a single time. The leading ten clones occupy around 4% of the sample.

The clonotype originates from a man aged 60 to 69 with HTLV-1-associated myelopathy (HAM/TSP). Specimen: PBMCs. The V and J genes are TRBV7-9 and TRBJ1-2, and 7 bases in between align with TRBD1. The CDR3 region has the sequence CASSRSTGNYGYTF. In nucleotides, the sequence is TGTGCCAGCAGCCGTTCGACAGGGAACTATGGCTACACCTTC.